The 15 T cell receptor beta chains reported below all come from one sample, sequenced in a study of Ad26.COV2.S vaccination and SARS-CoV-2 variants. The protocol was immunoSEQ multiplex PCR, while the TCRdb copy is restricted to in-frame clones and leaves out a portion. The sample has over 110,000 clones, 75% to 90% seen once. The source material was peripheral blood, sampled after recovery from COVID-19. The source is a human donor who had recovered from COVID-19.

This clone was counted a single time. The chain employs TRBV3-1 (or the pseudogene TRBV3-2) and TRBJ1-2; maybe TRBD1 (6 bases). Germline V gene sequence: CDR1 LGHDT, CDR2 YNNKEL (reference sequence). This CDR3 spans 14 amino acids. Deletions cut 4 bases from V and 5 bases from J, with 14 bases between. DNA for the CDR3: TGTGCCAGCAGCCGGACAGAAGCTAGGTATGGCTACACCTTC. Residues: CASSRTEARYGYTF.

J is TRBJ1-1 and V is TRBV30; D unresolved. Germline V gene data show CDR1 as GTSNPN and CDR2 as SVGIG (reference sequence). V was pared by 2 bases and J by 3 bases, with 16 bases between. The CDR3 spans 15 residues. The CDR3 nucleotides read TGTGCCTGGAGTAGGCCTCGAGAGGGATACACTGAAGCTTTCTTT. Encoded protein: CAWSRPREGYTEAFF.

This CDR3 is CASSQDKSSGNTIYF. CDR3 coding DNA: TGCGCCAGCAGCCAAGATAAAAGCTCTGGAAACACCATATATTTT. This chain connects TRBV4-3 to TRBJ1-3; the D is unclear. V gave up 0 bases and J gave up 0 bases, with 6 bases separating them. CDR3 size: 15 residues. Germline V gene data show CDR1 as LGHNA and CDR2 as YSLEER.

V usage is TRBV5-1 and J usage is TRBJ2-5; D may be TRBD2 (6 bases). V lost 0 bases and J lost 2, with 14 bases in between. Looked up from germline, CDR1 is SGHRS and CDR2 is YFSETQ. The CDR3 loop spans 16 amino acids. The CDR3, as DNA: TGCGCCAGCAGCTTGGTTCGGCTAGCGACTCAAGAGACCCAGTACTTC. Amino acids: CASSLVRLATQETQYF.

This sequence joins TRBV7-6 and TRBJ1-3; D is possibly TRBD1 (5 bases). Deletions cut 7 bases from V and 0 bases from J, with 13 bases between. Germline loops: CDR1 SGHVS, CDR2 FNYEAQ. The CDR3 covers 15 residues. The CDR3 nucleotides are TGTGCCAGCACCCTGGGGGGTGGCTCTGGAAACACCATATATTTT. Amino acids: CASTLGGGSGNTIYF.

This rearrangement joins TRBV7-2 to TRBJ2-7, with 7 bases identical to TRBD1. The CDR3 is made up of 14 amino acids. The germline V gene encodes CDR1 SGHTA and CDR2 FQGNSA. V was clipped by 4 bases and J by 4 bases; unmatched bases: 7. CDR3 sequence: CASSWGQIGYEQYF. The CDR3, as DNA: TGTGCCAGCAGCTGGGGACAGATAGGTTACGAGCAGTACTTC.

The gene calls are TRBV4-3 and TRBJ2-3; maybe TRBD2 (7 bases). This CDR3 comprises 16 residues. The V end was cut by 1 base, the J end by 4 bases, with 15 bases between. Germline V gene lookup returns CDR1 LGHNA and CDR2 YSLEER. This CDR3 is CASSQGGGPRADTQYF. The CDR3 nucleotides are TGCGCCAGCAGCCAAGGCGGGGGCCCAAGGGCAGATACGCAGTATTTT.

The gene calls are TRBV19 and TRBJ2-7; D possibly corresponds to TRBD1 (5 bases). The CDR3 totals 15 residues. Between the trimmed V and J ends, which lost 4 bases and 3 bases, there was a span of 16 bases. Germline V gene lookup returns CDR1 LNHDA and CDR2 SQIVND (reference sequence). The CDR3 protein is CASSTLTDHVYEQYF. The CDR3 DNA reads as TGTGCCAGTAGTACGTTGACAGACCATGTCTACGAGCAGTACTTC.

This chain links TRBV29-1 with TRBJ2-2; 8 bases fit TRBD1. The CDR3 has 15 residues. The germline V gene has CDR1 SQVTM and CDR2 ANQGSEA. The V and J ends lost 7 bases and 1 base, in that order; junction bases with no gene match: 8. The CDR3 spells CSAWGGTGNTGELFF. CDR3 bases: TGCAGCGCCTGGGGCGGGACAGGGAACACCGGGGAGCTGTTTTTT.

This clone turned up a few times. The genes are TRBV7-8 and TRBJ2-7; TRBD2 matches 8 bases. The CDR3 contains 14 residues. CDR1 is SGHVS and CDR2 is FQNEAQ in the germline V gene. V was clipped by 1 base and J by 6 bases; unmatched bases: 5. The CDR3 region has the DNA TGTGCCAGCAGCTTAGTTAGCGGGGCGCCCGAGCAGTACTTC. Translated, it gives CASSLVSGAPEQYF.

The chain couples TRBV19 to TRBJ1-2; D not resolved. Trimming took off 0 bases at V and 0 bases at J, with 8 bases between the two ends. The CDR3 has 15 residues. Germline-derived CDR1 and CDR2 are LNHDA and SQIVND (reference sequence). This CDR3 is CASSIDGWANYGYTF. The CDR3 DNA is TGTGCCAGTAGTATAGACGGCTGGGCTAACTATGGCTACACCTTC.

The chain carries TRBV4-3 and TRBJ2-7, with D perhaps TRBD1 (6 bases). V was trimmed by 0 bases and J by 2 bases, leaving 11 bases between them. The CDR3 length is 15 residues. CDR1 and CDR2 (germline): LGHNA, YSLEER. CDR3 sequence (DNA): TGCGCCAGCAGCCAAGACAAACAGGGAACCTACGAGCAGTACTTC. It encodes CASSQDKQGTYEQYF.

This clone was seen only a few times. The J gene is TRBJ1-1, the V gene TRBV15; D is uncertain. In germline, CDR1 is LNHNV, CDR2 YYDKDF (reference sequence). The CDR3 runs 13 residues. The V end was cut by 5 bases, the J end by 4 bases, with 11 bases between. In DNA, the CDR3 is TGTGCCACCAGCCCACCGGGAGGCACTGAAGCTTTCTTT. Translated, it gives CATSPPGGTEAFF.

The chain uses TRBV30 and TRBJ1-2; D not resolved. Trimming pared 2 bases from V and 1 base from J, leaving 17 bases between. Germline-derived CDR1 and CDR2 are GTSNPN and SVGIG (reference sequence). The CDR3 is made up of 16 amino acids. In DNA, the CDR3 is TGTGCCTGGAGTACAAAGCGCATGGAGGGTAACTATGGCTACACCTTC. Amino acid sequence: CAWSTKRMEGNYGYTF.

The rearrangement uses TRBV11-2 and TRBJ2-3; 11 bases match TRBD2. With V trimmed by 5 bases and J by 4 bases, 5 bases remained unmatched. Looked up from germline, CDR1 is SGHAT and CDR2 is FQNNGV. The CDR3 sequence is 15 residues long. The DNA of the CDR3 is TGTGCCAGCAGCACTAGCGGGGGAGGGGCAGATACGCAGTATTTT. Encoded protein: CASSTSGGGADTQYF.